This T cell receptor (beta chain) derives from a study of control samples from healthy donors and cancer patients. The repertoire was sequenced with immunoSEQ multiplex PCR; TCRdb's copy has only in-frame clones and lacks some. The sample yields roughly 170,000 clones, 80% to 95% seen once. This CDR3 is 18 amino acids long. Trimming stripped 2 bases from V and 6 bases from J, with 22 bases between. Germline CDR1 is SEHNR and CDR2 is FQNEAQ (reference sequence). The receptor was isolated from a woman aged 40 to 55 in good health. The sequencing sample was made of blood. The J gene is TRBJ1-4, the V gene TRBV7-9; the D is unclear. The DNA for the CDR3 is TGTGCCAGCAGCTTACCCAGCGGTTTTACTAATAACTATGAAAAACTGTTTTTT. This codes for CASSLPSGFTNNYEKLFF. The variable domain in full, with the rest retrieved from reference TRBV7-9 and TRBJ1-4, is DTGVSQNPRHKITKRGQNVTFRCDPISEHNRLYWYRQTLGQGPEFLTYFQNEAQLEKSRLLSDRFSAERPKGSFSTLEIQRTEQGDSAMYLCASSLPSGFTNNYEKLFFGSGTQLSVL.